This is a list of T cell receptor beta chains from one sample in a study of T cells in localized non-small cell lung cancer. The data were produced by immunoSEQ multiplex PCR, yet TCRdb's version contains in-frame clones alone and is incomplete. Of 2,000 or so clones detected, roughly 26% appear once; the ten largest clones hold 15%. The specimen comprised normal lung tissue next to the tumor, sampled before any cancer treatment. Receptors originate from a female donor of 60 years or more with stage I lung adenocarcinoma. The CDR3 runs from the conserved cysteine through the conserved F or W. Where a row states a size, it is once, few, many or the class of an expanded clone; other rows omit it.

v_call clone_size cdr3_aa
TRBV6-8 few CASSRSGDRVMAEAFF
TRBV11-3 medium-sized CASSSQANSRADTQYF
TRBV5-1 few CASSLDSQNTEAFF
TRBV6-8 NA CASSYSDFNYGYTF
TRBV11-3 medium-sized CASSPRDGGNNSPLHF
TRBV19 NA CASKDGNTIYF
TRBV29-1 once CSVEDLGVEAFF
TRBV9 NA CASSAHGHHTGELFF
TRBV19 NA CASSPRQGIHTEAFF
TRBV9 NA CASSVVTGTEAFF
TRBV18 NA CASSPYTSGEDTQYF
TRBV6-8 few CASKGTVNSPLHF
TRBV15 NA CATSRDLLAGTQETQYF
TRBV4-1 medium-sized CASSQDADQETQYF
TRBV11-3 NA CASTLGGAGTEAFF
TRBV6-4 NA CASSYGHKNSGNTIYF
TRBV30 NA CAWSASDRVVTEAFF
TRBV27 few CASSPRGLGAYEQYF
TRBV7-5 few CASSPPAGPNTEAFF
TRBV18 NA CASSRTQGNTEAFF
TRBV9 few CASSELRGALDTQYF
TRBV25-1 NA CASKSQYLNYGYTF
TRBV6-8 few CASSDLRDVEKLFF
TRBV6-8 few CASSDRDREETQYF
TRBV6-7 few CASSFDIEAFF
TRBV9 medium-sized CASSVNALGETQYF
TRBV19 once CASSRTIQPNTQYF
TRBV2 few CASSPGGGSVSYNEQFF
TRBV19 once CASSAGRPYEQYF
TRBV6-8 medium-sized CASSQWDLRFGGTF
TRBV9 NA CASSVLGGSSPLHF
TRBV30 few CAWRRIVAGGDEQYF
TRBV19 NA CASSIGPNTEAFF
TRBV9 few CASSDASGLNEQYF
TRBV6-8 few CAISLSHPTTDTQYF
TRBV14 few CASSQAQGIYGYTF